One and the same sample provided the 21 T cell receptor beta chains below, sequenced in a study of draining lymph node invasion in breast cancer. Cells sorted as CD4+ CD45RA- CD25high were taken as memory regulatory T cells. Each CDR3 protein is one row after TCRdb ran MiXCR on the bulk RNA-seq reads. The sample has thousands of distinct CDR3 sequences; just over 70% are singletons. The sample was sorted memory Tregs from a lymph node. The receptor set was obtained from a female donor with luminal breast cancer.

This clonotype has only a few counts. V and J are TRBV7-9 and TRBJ2-3, with D perhaps matching TRBD1 (6 bases). Germline values: CDR1 SEHNR, CDR2 FQNEAQ (reference sequence). V was trimmed by 1 base and J by 12 bases, leaving 11 bases between them. This CDR3 contains 12 residues. CDR3 residues: CASSLGGPSQYF. The CDR3 DNA is TGTGCCAGCAGCTTAGGGGGGCCGTCCCAGTATTTT.

The table lists this clonotype with a few counts. The chain carries TRBV6-1 and TRBJ2-1, with 10 bases aligning to TRBD2. Germline assignment: CDR1 MNHNS and CDR2 SASEGT. The CDR3 contains 15 residues. The J segment lost 9 bases and the V segment lost 7 bases, leaving 12 bases of the junction unmatched. The CDR3 sequence is CASTLVGLAGAEQFF. The CDR3 coding sequence is TGTGCCAGCACTCTTGTTGGTCTAGCGGGAGCTGAGCAGTTCTTC.

This clonotype was counted between two and nine times. The rearrangement joins TRBV5-1 to TRBJ1-1, with 9 bases fitting TRBD1. V trimming: 3 bases; J trimming: 2 bases; junction bases outside the gene matches: 8. The CDR3 loop spans 16 amino acids. Germline loops: CDR1 SGHRS, CDR2 YFSETQ. The CDR3: CASSSDTGGTNTEAFF. The CDR3 coding sequence is TGCGCCAGCAGCTCCGATACAGGGGGCACTAACACTGAAGCTTTCTTT. The full variable domain, completed using reference TRBV5-1 and TRBJ1-1, is KAGVTQTPRYLIKTRGQQVTLSCSPISGHRSVSWYQQTPGQGLQFLFEYFSETQRNKGNFPGRFSGRQFSNSRSEMNVSTLELGDSALYLCASSSDTGGTNTEAFFGQGTRLTVV.

The table lists this clonotype with a few counts. The chain uses TRBV18 and TRBJ2-2, with TRBD2 matching 9 bases. The CDR3 covers 16 residues. The junction had 6 bases not matched to a gene; V was cut back by 0 bases and J by 7 bases. Per germline, CDR1 KGHSH and CDR2 LQKENI. The CDR3 DNA follows: TGTGCCAGCTCACCACCGGTTAGCGGGAGCGGCGGGGAGCTGTTTTTT. It specifies CASSPPVSGSGGELFF.

This clonotype was observed a few times. The chain employs TRBV29-1 and TRBJ2-3, with a weak D call TRBD1 (6 bases). The CDR3 runs to 14 residues. Between the trimmed V and J ends, which lost 5 bases and 4 bases, there was a span of 16 bases. Germline V gene lookup returns CDR1 SQVTM and CDR2 ANQGSEA. DNA for the CDR3: TGCAGCGTTTGCCGGGACATAGAGTCAGATACGCAGTATTTT. Protein product: CSVCRDIESDTQYF.

The chain has TRBV9 and TRBJ1-1, with 9 bases fitting TRBD1. J was trimmed by 4 bases and V by 5 bases; bases with no gene match: 3. Germline-derived CDR1 and CDR2 are SGDLS and YYNGEE. The CDR3 is 13 residues long. CDR3 sequence reads: CASSRQGGTEAFF. In nucleotides, the CDR3 is TGTGCCAGCAGTCGACAGGGGGGCACTGAAGCTTTCTTT.

The V and J genes are TRBV24-1 and TRBJ2-5; 7 bases map to TRBD2. The CDR3 runs 16 residues. CDR1 and CDR2 from the germline V gene are KGHDR and SFDVKD. Germline trimming cut 7 bases from V and 2 bases from J; bases unmatched to any gene: 12. The chain's CDR3 is CATSEPSGGNQETQYF. The CDR3 DNA sequence: TGTGCCACCAGCGAACCTAGCGGAGGAAATCAAGAGACCCAGTACTTC.

In this sample, this clonotype turned up once. The chain recombines TRBV20-1 with TRBJ2-1; D remains unclear. The V gene lost 8 bases and the J gene lost 0 bases, with 17 bases spanning the gap. CDR3 length: 15 amino acids. CDR1 DFQATT and CDR2 SNEGSKA come from the germline V gene (reference sequence). CDR3 in amino acids: CSSRPGRSSYNEQFF. The CDR3 DNA reads as TGCAGTTCAAGGCCTGGCCGTAGCTCCTACAATGAGCAGTTCTTC.

Sample share makes this clonotype large. The chain combines TRBV4-1 with TRBJ1-6; D not certain. CDR3 size: 15 residues. Germline V gives CDR1 MGHRA, CDR2 YSYEKL. Trimming removed 4 bases at V and 10 bases at J, with 17 bases between. The DNA of the CDR3 is TGCGCCAGCAGCCCGCGAAATAGGGCGAACTCACCCCTCCACTTT. It yields the protein CASSPRNRANSPLHF.

The J gene is TRBJ2-1, the V gene TRBV7-9; D may be TRBD2 (5 bases). Trimming cost V 0 bases and J 7 bases, with 25 bases left between them. The germline gives CDR1 SEHNR, CDR2 FQNEAQ (reference sequence). CDR3 size: 19 residues. The CDR3 is CASSLAGDRGSPGFNEQFF. In DNA form, the CDR3 reads TGTGCCAGCAGCTTAGCGGGAGATCGCGGCTCCCCTGGTTTTAATGAGCAGTTCTTC.

The CDR3 bases are TGTGCCAGTAGTACAGACAGGGGCCAGCCCCAGCATTTT. Encoded protein: CASSTDRGQPQHF. V and J are TRBV19 and TRBJ1-5; 8 bases agree with TRBD1. Per germline, CDR1 LNHDA and CDR2 SQIVND (reference sequence). The V segment lost 4 bases and the J segment 7 bases; nucleotides outside the gene matches: 3. The CDR3 totals 13 residues.

V usage is TRBV2 and J usage is TRBJ2-3; D not resolved. The CDR3 runs to 11 residues. CDR1 and CDR2 from the germline V gene are SNHLY and FYNNEI. The V end lost 8 bases, the J end lost 7 bases, and 10 bases lay between the germline ends. In DNA, the CDR3 is TGTGCCAGCGGAAAAACATATACGCAGTATTTT. Translating it yields CASGKTYTQYF.

The chain has TRBV7-8 and TRBJ2-7; D possibly corresponds to TRBD2 (6 bases). CDR3 length: 14 amino acids. The germline gives CDR1 SGHVS, CDR2 FQNEAQ. Between the trimmed V and J ends, which lost 2 bases and 0 bases, there was a span of 8 bases. The CDR3, as DNA: TGTGCCAGCAGCTTAAGCGGGCGCTCCTACGAGCAGTACTTC. This encodes CASSLSGRSYEQYF.

This sequence joins TRBV20-1 and TRBJ1-1; D possibly corresponds to TRBD1 (5 bases). Germline V gene lookup returns CDR1 DFQATT and CDR2 SNEGSKA (reference sequence). This CDR3 is 13 amino acids long. V was shortened by 2 bases and J by 3 bases, with 10 bases between the two germline ends. The CDR3 nucleotides are TGCAGTGCTAGAAAGGGGTGGGACACTGAAGCTTTCTTT. This codes for CSARKGWDTEAFF.

This chain joins TRBV11-2 and TRBJ2-7; TRBD1 matches 9 bases. V shed 3 bases, J shed 3 bases, and the junction held 6 bases outside the gene matches. The CDR3 has 15 amino acids. Looked up from germline, CDR1 is SGHAT and CDR2 is FQNNGV. The CDR3 spells CASSFGQGLFYEQYF. In nucleotides, the CDR3 is TGTGCCAGCAGCTTCGGACAGGGGTTATTCTACGAGCAGTACTTC.

Comments on this clonotype: This sequence may be a read error, since a much larger clone differs from it by one base. The V call is TRBV3-1, the J call TRBJ1-2; perhaps TRBD1 as D (6 bases). The V gene's germline CDR1 is LGHDT and CDR2 YNNKEL (reference sequence). This CDR3 is 13 amino acids long. CDR3 sequence reads: CASSPSGGGGYAF. The CDR3, as DNA: TGTGCCAGCAGTCCCTCCGGGGGCGGTGGCTACGCCTTC.

This rearrangement joins TRBV7-3 to TRBJ2-5; the D is unclear. The V end lost 1 base, the J end lost 3 bases, and 6 bases lay between the germline ends. There are 13 residues in the CDR3. Germline-derived CDR1 and CDR2 are SGHTA and FQGTGA. This CDR3 is CASSLKGEETQYF. The CDR3 DNA reads TGTGCCAGCAGCTTAAAGGGTGAAGAGACCCAGTACTTC.

In this sample, this clonotype turned up a few times. The chain combines TRBV19 with TRBJ1-1; possibly TRBD1 for D (6 bases). The CDR3 has 14 amino acids. The germline CDR1 and CDR2 sequences are LNHDA and SQIVND (reference sequence). V lost 9 bases and J 3 bases, leaving 17 bases between the germline ends. DNA of the CDR3: TGTGCCAGCCGAGACTACAGGGTCGACACTGAAGCTTTCTTT. This codes for CASRDYRVDTEAFF.

This clonotype has just a few counts. The chain combines TRBV5-1 with TRBJ1-3; tentative D call: TRBD1 (5 bases). Looked up from germline, CDR1 is SGHRS and CDR2 is YFSETQ. This CDR3 comprises 15 residues. The V end was cut by 2 bases, the J end by 0 bases, with 9 bases between. The CDR3 region is CASSFGHPSGNTIYF. The DNA of the CDR3 is TGCGCCAGCAGCTTCGGACACCCCTCTGGAAACACCATATATTTT.

The chain joins TRBV20-1 to TRBJ1-4; the D is unclear. The V gene's germline CDR1 is DFQATT and CDR2 SNEGSKA (reference sequence). The CDR3 is 11 residues long. V gave up 3 bases and J gave up 7 bases, with 6 bases separating them. CDR3 sequence reads: CSASTAEKLFF. The CDR3 DNA reads as TGCAGTGCTAGCACCGCTGAAAAACTGTTTTTT.

The chain couples TRBV5-1 to TRBJ1-2; D remains unclear. The germline CDR1 and CDR2 sequences are SGHRS and YFSETQ. V was clipped by 1 base and J by 0 bases, with 13 bases between them. This CDR3 region has 16 residues. CDR3: CASSLSGVLANYGYTF. The CDR3 DNA is TGCGCCAGCAGCTTGTCCGGGGTTCTAGCTAACTATGGCTACACCTTC.